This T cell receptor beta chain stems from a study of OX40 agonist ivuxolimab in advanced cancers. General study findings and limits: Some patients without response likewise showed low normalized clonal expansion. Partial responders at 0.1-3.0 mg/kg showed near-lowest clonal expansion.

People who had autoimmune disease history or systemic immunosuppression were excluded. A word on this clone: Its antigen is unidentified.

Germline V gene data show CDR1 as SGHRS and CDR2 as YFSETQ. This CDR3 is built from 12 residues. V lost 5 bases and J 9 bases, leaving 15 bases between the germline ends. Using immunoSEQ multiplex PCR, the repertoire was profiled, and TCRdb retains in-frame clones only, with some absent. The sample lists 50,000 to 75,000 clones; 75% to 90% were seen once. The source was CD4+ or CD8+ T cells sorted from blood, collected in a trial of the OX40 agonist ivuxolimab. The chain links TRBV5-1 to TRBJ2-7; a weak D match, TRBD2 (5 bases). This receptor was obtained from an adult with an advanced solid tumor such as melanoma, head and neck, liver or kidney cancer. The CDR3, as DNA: TGCGCCAGCAGTTACTCCCACGAGGGGCAGTACTTC. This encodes CASSYSHEGQYF.